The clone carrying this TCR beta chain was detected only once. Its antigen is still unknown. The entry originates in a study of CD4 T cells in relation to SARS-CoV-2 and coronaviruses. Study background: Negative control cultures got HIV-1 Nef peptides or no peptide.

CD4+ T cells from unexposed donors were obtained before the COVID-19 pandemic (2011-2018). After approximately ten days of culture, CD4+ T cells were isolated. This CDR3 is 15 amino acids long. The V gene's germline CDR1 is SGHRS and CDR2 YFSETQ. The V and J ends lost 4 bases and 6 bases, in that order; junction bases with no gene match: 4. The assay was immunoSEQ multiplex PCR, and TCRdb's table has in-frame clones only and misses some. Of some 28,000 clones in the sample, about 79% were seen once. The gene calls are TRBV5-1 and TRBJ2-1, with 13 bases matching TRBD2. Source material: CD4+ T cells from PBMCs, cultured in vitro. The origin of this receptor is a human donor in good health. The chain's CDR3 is CASSLGLAGVNEQFF. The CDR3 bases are TGCGCCAGCAGCCTCGGACTAGCGGGGGTCAATGAGCAGTTCTTC.